This T cell receptor (beta chain) was recorded in a study of PD-L1 blockade in urothelial cancer. At the level of the study: About 90% of the roughly 29 patients were males with bladder-origin urothelial cancer. Prior regimens of chemotherapy numbered 0 to 3 per patient. Blood analysis was done at 3 weeks (second dose) and 6 weeks after treatment began.

Spike-ins of synthetic TCR analog templates went into each PCR. Sequenced by immunoSEQ multiplex PCR; TCRdb stores in-frame clones only, minus some. The sample consists of more than 85,000 clones, 91% of them appearing once. J gave up 8 bases and V 5 bases, and 6 bases lay outside the gene matches. Per germline, CDR1 SEHNR and CDR2 FQNEAQ (reference sequence). This CDR3 has 13 amino acids. Sequences were derived from PBMCs, sampled around atezolizumab (anti-PD-L1) treatment. The chain has TRBV7-9 and TRBJ1-2; 9 nucleotides match TRBD1. This sequence was found in a woman over 75 with urothelial cancer. DNA of the CDR3: TGTGCCAGCAGCCCACAGGGGGCGCGCGGCTACACCTTC. It specifies CASSPQGARGYTF. Looking up the rest from reference TRBV7-9 and TRBJ1-2 gives the full variable domain: DTGVSQNPRHKITKRGQNVTFRCDPISEHNRLYWYRQTLGQGPEFLTYFQNEAQLEKSRLLSDRFSAERPKGSFSTLEIQRTEQGDSAMYLCASSPQGARGYTFGSGTRLTVV.